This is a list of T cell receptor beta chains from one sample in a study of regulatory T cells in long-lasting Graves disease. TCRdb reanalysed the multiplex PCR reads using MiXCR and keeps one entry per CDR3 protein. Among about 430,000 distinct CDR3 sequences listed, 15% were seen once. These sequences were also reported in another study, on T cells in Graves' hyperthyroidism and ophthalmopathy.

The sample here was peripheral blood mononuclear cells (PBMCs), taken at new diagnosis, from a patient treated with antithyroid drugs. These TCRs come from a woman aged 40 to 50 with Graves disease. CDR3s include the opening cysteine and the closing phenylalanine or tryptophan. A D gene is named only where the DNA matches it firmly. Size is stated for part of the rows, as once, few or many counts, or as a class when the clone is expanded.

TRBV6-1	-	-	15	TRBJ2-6	TGTGCCAGCACTCGACAGAGCTCTTGGGCCAACGTCCTGACTTTC	CASTRQSSWANVLTF
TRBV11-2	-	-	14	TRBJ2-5	TGTGCCAGCAGCGCTGGCGGAGGTAAAGAGACCCAGTACTTC	CASSAGGGKETQYF
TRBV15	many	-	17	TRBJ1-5	TGTGCCACCCAGCAGGGTGTCGGGACGTATAGCAATCAGCCCCAGCATTTT	CATQQGVGTYSNQPQHF
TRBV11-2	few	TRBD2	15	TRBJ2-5	TGTGCCAGCAGCTGGGATGGGACTATCCAAGAGACCCAGTACTTC	CASSWDGTIQETQYF
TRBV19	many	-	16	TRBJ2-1	TGTGCCAGTGGAGGGGGGCGCGATAGGTGGGACAATGAGCAGTTCTTC	CASGGGRDRWDNEQFF
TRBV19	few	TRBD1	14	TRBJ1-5	TGTGCCAGTAGCCTGGACAGGCGATATCAGCCCCAGCATTTT	CASSLDRRYQPQHF
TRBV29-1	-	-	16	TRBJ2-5	TGCAGCGTTGTGAGCGCCCGGCTGGGGTACCAAGAGACCCAGTACTTC	CSVVSARLGYQETQYF
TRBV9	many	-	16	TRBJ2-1	TGTGCCAGCAGCGTAGAGGGGTGGTCCGGGGGCAATGAGCAGTTCTTC	CASSVEGWSGGNEQFF
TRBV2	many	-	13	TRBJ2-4	TGTGCCAGCAGTGAGGCCTCGGTTGGCATTCAGTACTTC	CASSEASVGIQYF
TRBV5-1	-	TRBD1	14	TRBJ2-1	TGCGCCAGCAGCTCTCAGACAGGGGCCGATGAGCAGTTCTTC	CASSSQTGADEQFF
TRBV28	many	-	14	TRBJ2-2	TGTGCCAGCAGTTTTATGGGAGGCACCGGGGAGCTGTTTTTT	CASSFMGGTGELFF